The clone carrying this T cell receptor (beta chain) showed up many times. The antigen remains unidentified. CDR3 size: 15 residues. The germline gives CDR1 MNHNS, CDR2 SASEGT. V trimming: 2 bases; J trimming: 3 bases; junction bases outside the gene matches: 4. Arm-PCR with iRepertoire HTBI primers amplified the CDR3 regions for these TCR beta libraries. TCRdb reprocessed the multiplex PCR reads with MiXCR, giving one entry per CDR3 protein. Among about 440,000 distinct CDR3 sequences listed, about 15% were seen once. The entry originates in a study of regulatory T cells in long-lasting Graves disease. Study details: Recently diagnosed Graves' patients had received antithyroid drugs for under 3 months.

Time point here: newly diagnosed GD, antithyroid drugs for less than 3 months. From PBMCs, RNA was extracted and then used to make the TCR library. Findings and limits, study-wide: Among persistent patients, a larger number of public clonotypes were shared (roughly 2,900) than among newly diagnosed patients (about 1,000).

Separately, the same data were catalogued under a study of T cells in Graves' hyperthyroidism and ophthalmopathy. That source notes: HTBI primers were used for first-round RT-PCR of the TCR CDR3. Expanded thyroid clonotypes (above 0.001) were mostly also found in blood.

The source is a woman in her twenties or thirties with Graves disease. V usage is TRBV6-1 and J usage is TRBJ2-5; TRBD2 aligns across 9 bases. The sample was peripheral blood mononuclear cells (PBMCs), taken at new diagnosis, from a patient treated with antithyroid drugs. This CDR3 is CASSELAGEKETQYF. In DNA form, the CDR3 reads TGTGCCAGCAGTGAATTAGCGGGAGAGAAAGAGACCCAGTACTTC.